This T cell receptor (beta chain) was observed in a study of blood T cell repertoires in COVID-19. Libraries were prepared by immunoSEQ multiplex PCR; TCRdb keeps only in-frame clonotypes and omits some of them. The sample has 120,000 to 150,000 clones; approximately 80% are singletons. Assignment of participants to cohorts was predicated upon participant-reported clinical history. Germline V gene lookup returns CDR1 SNHLY and CDR2 FYNNEI. Deletions cut 3 bases from V and 7 bases from J, with 3 bases between. This CDR3 is built from 10 residues. The genes are TRBV2 and TRBJ1-2; D is ambiguous. The TCR sequence derives from a woman younger than 30 who had been exposed to COVID-19. Material: PBMCs or T cells enriched from blood (not recorded which). The CDR3 reads CASSDSGYTF. CDR3 nucleotides: TGTGCCAGCAGTGATAGTGGCTACACCTTC.